The source of this TCR beta chain is a study of T cells in Graves' hyperthyroidism and ophthalmopathy. The source material, RNA transcripts, was used to amplify TCR beta CDR3 regions. During a first-round RT-PCR of the TCR CDR3, the HTBI primer set was used. TCRdb passed the multiplex PCR reads through MiXCR, listing each CDR3 protein once. The sample lists around 99,000 distinct CDR3 sequences, roughly 15% seen once, with around two fifths in the top ten. Calling Graves' hyperthyroidism stable meant ophthalmopathy did not progress within 18 months. Overall study findings and caveats: The model anticipated ophthalmopathy a median about six months pre-onset. Most thyroid clonotypes that were expanded above 0.001 also turned up in blood.

This clonotype was counted ten times or more. Its antigen is not known. Sequences were obtained from blood. The TCR was taken from a woman aged 45-60 years with Graves' hyperthyroidism.

The CDR3 DNA follows: TGCGCCAGCAGCTTGGATGGCAGGGCGAACACCGGGGAGCTGTTTTTT. This translates into CASSLDGRANTGELFF. The chain recombines TRBV5-1 with TRBJ2-2, with D possibly being TRBD1 (5 bases). V lost 0 bases to trimming and J lost 0 bases, with 9 bases between them. The CDR3 is 16 residues long. Germline-derived CDR1 and CDR2 are SGHRS and YFSETQ.